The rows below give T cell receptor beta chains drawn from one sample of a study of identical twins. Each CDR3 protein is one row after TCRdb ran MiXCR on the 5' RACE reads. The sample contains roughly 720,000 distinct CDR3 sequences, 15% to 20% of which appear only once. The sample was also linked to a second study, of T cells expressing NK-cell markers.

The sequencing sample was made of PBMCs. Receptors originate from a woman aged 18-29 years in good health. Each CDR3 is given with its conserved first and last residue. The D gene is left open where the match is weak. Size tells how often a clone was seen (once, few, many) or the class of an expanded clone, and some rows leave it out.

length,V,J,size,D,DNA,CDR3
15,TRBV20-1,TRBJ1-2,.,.,TGCAGTGCTAGAGAACCCGGTCAGGGTTTACGGGGCTACACCTTC,CSAREPGQGLRGYTF
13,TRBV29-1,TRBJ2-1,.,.,TGCAGCGTTCCCCGGGGGACGGTGGCTGAGCAGTTCTTC,CSVPRGTVAEQFF
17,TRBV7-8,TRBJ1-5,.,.,TGTGCCAGCAGCTATGAGAGGGACATCGGAAGGGGACAGCCCCAGCATTTT,CASSYERDIGRGQPQHF
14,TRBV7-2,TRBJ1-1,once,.,TGTGCCAGCAGCTTAAATCCGGACAGACATGAAGCTTTCTTT,CASSLNPDRHEAFF
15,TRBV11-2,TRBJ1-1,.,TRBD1,TGTGCCAGCAGCTCAGGGGGTGGCATGAACACTGAAGCTTTCTTT,CASSSGGGMNTEAFF
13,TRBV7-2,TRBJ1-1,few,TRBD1,TGTGCCAGCAGCTGGGGACAGGAGACTGAAGCTTTCTTT,CASSWGQETEAFF
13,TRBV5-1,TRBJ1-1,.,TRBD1,TGCGCCAGCAGAAGGGGACAGGACACTGAAGCTTTCTTT,CASRRGQDTEAFF
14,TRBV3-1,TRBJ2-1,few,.,TGTGCCAGCAGCCCCAGGGGATACCACAATGAGCAGTTCTTC,CASSPRGYHNEQFF
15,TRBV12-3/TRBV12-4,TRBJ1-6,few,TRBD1,TGTGCCAGCAGGCGCGGGACAGGGTATAATTCACCCCTCCACTTT,CASRRGTGYNSPLHF
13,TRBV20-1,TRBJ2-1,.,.,TGCAGTGCTAGAGTTTTCTCCTACAATGAGCAGTTCTTC,CSARVFSYNEQFF
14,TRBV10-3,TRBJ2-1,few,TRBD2,TGTGCCATCAGGGCGGGACTAGCGGGCAATGAGCAGTTCTTC,CAIRAGLAGNEQFF
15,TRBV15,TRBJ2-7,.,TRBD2,TGTGCCACCAGCAGAGCGTCTAGCGGGACGAACGAGCAGTACTTC,CATSRASSGTNEQYF
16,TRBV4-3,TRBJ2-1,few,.,TGCGCCAGCAGCCAAGATTTGGCTACCCCCTACAATGAGCAGTTCTTC,CASSQDLATPYNEQFF
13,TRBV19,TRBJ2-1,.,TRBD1,TGTGCCAGTTACGACCGGGACAGCAATGAGCAGTTCTTC,CASYDRDSNEQFF
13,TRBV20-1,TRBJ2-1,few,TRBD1,TGCAGTGCTTGGCCATGGGACAGGGGTGAGCAGTTCTTC,CSAWPWDRGEQFF
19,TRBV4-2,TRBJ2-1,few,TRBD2,TGTGCCAGCAGCCCATGGGTCGGGTCCGGGACTAGCGCCTACAATGAGCAGTTCTTC,CASSPWVGSGTSAYNEQFF
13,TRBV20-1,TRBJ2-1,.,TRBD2,TGCAGTGCTCGAAGGACTAGCGGGAATGAGCAGTTCTTC,CSARRTSGNEQFF
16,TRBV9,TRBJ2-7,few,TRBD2,TGTGCCAGCAGCGTAGATAGCGGGGGGCACTCCTACGAGCAGTACTTC,CASSVDSGGHSYEQYF
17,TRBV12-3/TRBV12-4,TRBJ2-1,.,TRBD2,TGTGCCAGCAGTTTAAAGCTAGCGGGAGGGCGTGGGAATGAGCAGTTCTTC,CASSLKLAGGRGNEQFF
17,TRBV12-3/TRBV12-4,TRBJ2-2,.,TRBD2,TGTGCCAGCAGTCCTGACCCCGGGAGGGCCCTCTCCGGGGAGCTGTTTTTT,CASSPDPGRALSGELFF
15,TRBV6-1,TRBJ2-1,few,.,TGTGCCAGCAGGGCGAGGGCGGGTCCCTACAATGAGCAGTTCTTC,CASRARAGPYNEQFF
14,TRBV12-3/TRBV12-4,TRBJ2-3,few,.,TGTGCCAGCACCCGTACTAGAGAAGCAGATACGCAGTATTTT,CASTRTREADTQYF
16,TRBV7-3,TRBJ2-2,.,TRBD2,TGTGCCAGCAGCTTAATAGTCGGGGGGGCCACCGGGGAGCTGTTTTTT,CASSLIVGGATGELFF
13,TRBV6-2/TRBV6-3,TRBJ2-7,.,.,TGTGCCAGCAGTCAATCCGTCGTACACGAGCAGTACTTC,CASSQSVVHEQYF
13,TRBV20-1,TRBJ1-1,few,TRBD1,TGCAGTGCTCACCAGGGGGCGGGGGGGAATGCTTTCTTT,CSAHQGAGGNAFF
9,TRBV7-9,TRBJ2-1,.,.,TGTGCCAGCAGCTCGTCCCCTACCTTC,CASSSSPTF
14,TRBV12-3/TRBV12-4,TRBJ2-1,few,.,TGTGCCAGCAGCCCCGGGACGGACTACAATGAGCAGTTCTTC,CASSPGTDYNEQFF